This T cell receptor beta chain is from a study of shared T cell receptors in the human thymus. The CDR3 spans 15 residues. Between the trimmed V and J ends, which lost 0 bases and 0 bases, there was a span of 6 bases. Germline V CDR1 and CDR2: LGHNA, YSLEER. Clones were sequenced by immunoSEQ multiplex PCR, and TCRdb holds only the in-frame ones, with some missing. The repertoire includes 500,000 to 550,000 clones, around three quarters of them detected once, and less than 0.015% sits in the top ten. Separately, the same data were catalogued under a study of human thymus T cells.

Sample: thymocytes. This chain connects TRBV4-3 to TRBJ2-4, with D unclear. This receptor was identified in a boy in the first two years of life with a congenital heart defect. CDR3 nucleotide sequence: TGCGCCAGCAGCCAAGAACACCTAGCCAAAAACATTCAGTACTTC. It encodes CASSQEHLAKNIQYF.